This TCR beta chain was sequenced in a study of cytomegalovirus exposure and HLA in healthy donors. Germline V gene data show CDR1 as SGHNT and CDR2 as YYREEE (reference sequence). The ends were cut back, 3 bases at V and 7 bases at J, with 17 bases in the middle. This CDR3 is 14 amino acids long. About this clone: Its target is unknown.

Only in-frame clones appear in the TCRdb table, and some are missing; sequencing was by immunoSEQ multiplex PCR. Among roughly 350,000 clones listed, roughly 90% were seen once. Study results and limitations: Clusters of TCRs from the first cohort tended to co-occur in the roughly 120 validation repertoires (as a later analysis found).

This chain uses TRBV5-4 with TRBJ2-7, with D maybe TRBD2 (7 bases). This receptor was obtained from a woman aged 18-29 years in good health and CMV-seronegative. The sequenced sample consisted of PBMCs. The CDR3 sequence is CASSYSLGGGEQYF. The CDR3 coding sequence is TGTGCCAGCAGCTACTCTTTGGGAGGGGGGGAGCAGTACTTC.